The clone carrying this TCR beta chain was counted between two and nine times. This specimen comes from a study of T cell responses to AZD1222 COVID-19 vaccine. The protocol was immunoSEQ multiplex PCR, while the TCRdb copy is restricted to in-frame clones and leaves out a portion. This table holds roughly 140,000 clones, about 91% found once. The receptor's source is an adult in good health. This sample comprised peripheral blood, obtained on day 0 of AZD1222 vaccination.

The CDR3 nucleotides are TGTGCCAGCAGCTTAGGGAGCTATGGCTACACCTTC. This codes for CASSLGSYGYTF. J is TRBJ1-2 and V is TRBV11-2, with D unclear. Germline CDR1 is SGHAT and CDR2 is FQNNGV. This CDR3 has 12 amino acids. The V end lost 1 base, the J end lost 4 bases, and 4 bases lay between the germline ends.